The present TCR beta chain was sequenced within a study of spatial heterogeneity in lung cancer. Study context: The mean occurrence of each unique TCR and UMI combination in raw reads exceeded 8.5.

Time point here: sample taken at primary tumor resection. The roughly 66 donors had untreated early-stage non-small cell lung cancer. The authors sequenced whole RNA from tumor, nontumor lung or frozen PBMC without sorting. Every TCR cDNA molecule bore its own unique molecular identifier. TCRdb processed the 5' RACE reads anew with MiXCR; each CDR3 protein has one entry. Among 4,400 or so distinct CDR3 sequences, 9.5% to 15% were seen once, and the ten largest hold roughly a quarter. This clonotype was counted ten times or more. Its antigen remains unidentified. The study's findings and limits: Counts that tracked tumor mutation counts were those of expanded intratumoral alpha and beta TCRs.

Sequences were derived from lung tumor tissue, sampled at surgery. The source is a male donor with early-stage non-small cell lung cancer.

CDR3 protein: CASSPTGTGYRGKLFF. CDR3 DNA: TGTGCCAGCAGCCCCACCGGGACGGGATACAGGGGAAAACTGTTTTTT. The chain couples TRBV9 to TRBJ1-4; 7 bases align to TRBD1. V shed 4 bases, J shed 10 bases, and the junction held 16 bases outside the gene matches. This CDR3 contains 16 residues. Germline loops: CDR1 SGDLS, CDR2 YYNGEE.